These 32 T cell receptor beta chains were sequenced from one sample in a study of radiation and T cells in renal cell carcinoma. As to time point: baseline pretreatment blood. The treatment: 15 Gy SBRT to primary tumor, nephrectomy 4 weeks later. Using immunoSEQ multiplex PCR, the repertoire was profiled, and TCRdb retains in-frame clones only, with some absent. The data show 150,000 or so clones, roughly 85% seen once. The material sequenced was blood, taken from a patient whose treatment included radiotherapy and nephrectomy. These receptors all stem from a woman aged 45-65 years with renal cell carcinoma.

The chain couples TRBV5-1 to TRBJ1-1, with 9 bases that match TRBD1. This CDR3 is built from 15 residues. Germline assignment: CDR1 SGHRS and CDR2 YFSETQ. V lost 4 bases to trimming and J lost 1 base; unmatched junction nucleotides: 5. This CDR3 is CASSPQTGGNTEAFF. CDR3 DNA: TGCGCCAGCAGCCCGCAGACAGGGGGGAACACTGAAGCTTTCTTT.

The CDR3: CASSAGGQGAEGYTF. CDR3 coding DNA: TGTGCCAGCAGCGCAGGTGGACAGGGGGCGGAGGGCTACACCTTC. The chain has TRBV7-2 and TRBJ1-2; 11 bases agree with TRBD1. Germline CDR1 is SGHTA and CDR2 is FQGNSA. With V trimmed by 5 bases and J by 8 bases, 10 bases remained unmatched. This CDR3 comprises 15 residues.

CDR3 amino acids: CASTQGIGYEQYF. DNA of the CDR3: TGTGCCAGCACGCAGGGTATTGGTTACGAGCAGTACTTC. This chain uses TRBV18 with TRBJ2-7; the D gene is possibly TRBD1 (5 bases). With 8 bases removed from V and 4 bases from J, the gap between germline ends came to 15 bases. There are 13 residues in the CDR3. Germline lookup yields CDR1 KGHSH and CDR2 LQKENI.

This clone was picked up one time. The genes are TRBV2 and TRBJ1-1; tentative D call: TRBD1 (5 bases). The CDR3 has 15 residues. The germline V and J ends were trimmed by 5 bases and 5 bases, with 18 bases remaining between them. The germline gives CDR1 SNHLY, CDR2 FYNNEI. The CDR3 nucleotides read TGTGCCAGCAGTCCCCTGCGGGGCGCCGGTACTGAAGCTTTCTTT. Amino acids: CASSPLRGAGTEAFF.

In its sample, this clone was seen once. This chain links TRBV6-6 with TRBJ2-7; weak D call: TRBD1 (6 bases). Trimming stripped 5 bases from V and 3 bases from J, with 14 bases between. Germline loops: CDR1 MNHNY, CDR2 SVGAGI (reference sequence). This CDR3 has 14 residues. CDR3 in amino acids: CASSDHGTHYEQYF. For the CDR3, the DNA is TGTGCCAGCAGTGACCATGGGACACACTACGAGCAGTACTTC.

The rearrangement joins TRBV7-2 to TRBJ1-1; TRBD1 agrees at 9 bases. Germline V CDR1 and CDR2: SGHTA, FQGNSA. After removal of 2 bases from V and 5 bases from J, the junction contained 6 bases not matched to a gene. The CDR3 length is 15 residues. Written as DNA, the CDR3 is TGTGCCAGCAGCTTACAGGGACAGGGCGGAACTGAAGCTTTCTTT. The encoded protein is CASSLQGQGGTEAFF.

The chain uses TRBV5-4 and TRBJ2-3; possible D gene TRBD2, 7 bases. This CDR3 has 14 amino acids. The germline CDR1 and CDR2 sequences are SGHNT and YYREEE (reference sequence). Deletions cut 10 bases from V and 3 bases from J, with 18 bases between. The CDR3 is CAQGREIGTDTQYF. The CDR3 DNA reads TGTGCCCAGGGGAGGGAGATTGGTACAGATACGCAGTATTTT.

In this sample, this clone turned up a few times. This sequence joins TRBV20-1 and TRBJ2-3; D is unresolved. Germline CDR1 and CDR2: DFQATT and SNEGSKA (reference sequence). There are 10 residues in the CDR3. V was pared by 3 bases and J by 4 bases, with 2 bases between. CDR3 DNA: TGCAGTGCTAGGGCAGATACGCAGTATTTT. It is translated as CSARADTQYF.

V usage is TRBV5-1 and J usage is TRBJ2-7; 7 nucleotides line up with TRBD1. Trimming cost V 4 bases and J 3 bases; bases outside gene matches: 4. CDR1 is SGHRS and CDR2 is YFSETQ in the germline V gene. This CDR3 is 13 amino acids long. CDR3: CASSPGTVYEQYF. The DNA for the CDR3 is TGCGCCAGCAGCCCGGGGACAGTCTACGAGCAGTACTTC.

The V call is TRBV29-1, the J call TRBJ2-7; 9 bases are a match to TRBD1. CDR1 SQVTM and CDR2 ANQGSEA come from the germline V gene. This CDR3 has 14 residues. V lost 6 bases and J lost 5; bases outside the gene matches: 11. The CDR3 spells CSVAPGTGHNEQYF. CDR3 sequence (DNA): TGCAGCGTGGCTCCCGGGACAGGGCACAACGAGCAGTACTTC.

The chain couples TRBV9 to TRBJ2-5; D is undetermined. This CDR3 is built from 12 residues. The V gene's germline CDR1 is SGDLS and CDR2 YYNGEE. V was clipped by 0 bases and J by 5 bases, with 5 bases between them. The CDR3 nucleotides read TGTGCCAGCAGCGTAGATCTCGAGACCCAGTACTTC. This encodes CASSVDLETQYF.

This chain uses TRBV6-5 with TRBJ2-5, with no clear D. The CDR3 contains 13 residues. Germline V CDR1 and CDR2: MNHEY, SVGAGI. V lost 0 bases and J lost 5, with 7 bases in between. The CDR3 sequence is CASSYSFGETQYF. The CDR3 DNA reads TGTGCCAGCAGTTACTCGTTTGGGGAGACCCAGTACTTC.

This chain joins TRBV4-1 and TRBJ2-2; 8 bases match TRBD1. CDR1 is MGHRA, CDR2 YSYEKL, per germline. J gave up 4 bases and V 4 bases, and 11 bases lay outside the gene matches. This CDR3 is 17 amino acids long. The CDR3 bases are TGCGCCAGCAGCCCCTCTGGCAGGGGGCTAGGCACCGGGGAGCTGTTTTTT. This encodes CASSPSGRGLGTGELFF.

The rearrangement links TRBV25-1 to TRBJ2-5; D unresolved. Trimming pared 4 bases from V and 0 bases from J, leaving 9 bases between. CDR3 size: 14 residues. CDR1 and CDR2 (germline): MGHDK, SYGVNS. The CDR3 sequence: CASSARANQETQYF. CDR3 coding DNA: TGTGCCAGCAGTGCTCGGGCCAACCAAGAGACCCAGTACTTC. The full variable domain, its missing parts supplied by reference TRBV25-1 and TRBJ2-5, is EADIYQTPRYLVIGTGKKITLECSQTMGHDKMYWYQQDPGMELHLIHYSYGVNSTEKGDLSSESTVSRIRTEHFPLTLESARPSHTSQYLCASSARANQETQYFGPGTRLLVL.

This clone was picked up one time. The chain links TRBV5-6 to TRBJ1-3; a weak D match, TRBD1 (5 bases). The V gene lost 3 bases and the J gene lost 0 bases, with 10 bases spanning the gap. Germline-derived CDR1 and CDR2 are SGHDT and YYEEEE. This CDR3 is built from 15 residues. The CDR3 loop is CASSWRQLSGNTIYF. Written as DNA, the CDR3 is TGTGCCAGCAGCTGGCGACAGCTCTCTGGAAACACCATATATTTT.

The V and J genes are TRBV4-3 and TRBJ1-6; 7 bases are a match to TRBD1. CDR3 size: 16 residues. The germline gives CDR1 LGHNA, CDR2 YSLEER. Germline trimming cut 4 bases from V and 7 bases from J; bases unmatched to any gene: 10. The CDR3 loop is CASSLSHMDRNSPLHF. The CDR3 DNA follows: TGCGCCAGCAGCCTATCCCATATGGACAGGAATTCACCCCTCCACTTT.

A word on this clone: The junction departs from germline at one end; a sequencing error may be responsible. The gene calls are TRBV5-4 and TRBJ1-1; 8 bases align to TRBD1. There are 14 residues in the CDR3. The germline V gene encodes CDR1 SGHNT and CDR2 YYREEE (reference sequence). As DNA, the CDR3 is TGCGCCAGCAGCCACGGACAGGGGAACACTGAAGCTTTCTTT. Protein sequence: CASSHGQGNTEAFF.

This clone came up a few times. The chain couples TRBV19 to TRBJ1-6; no reliable D call. The CDR3 covers 14 residues. Per germline, CDR1 LNHDA and CDR2 SQIVND (reference sequence). The ends were cut back, 1 base at V and 4 bases at J, with 5 bases in the middle. The CDR3 nucleotides read TGTGCCAGTAGTATAGTCGGATATAATTCACCCCTCCACTTT. As protein: CASSIVGYNSPLHF.

This clone was observed a handful of times. The chain couples TRBV5-1 to TRBJ1-2; possible D gene TRBD1, 6 bases. The CDR3 runs 14 residues. Looked up from germline, CDR1 is SGHRS and CDR2 is YFSETQ. With 6 bases removed from V and 1 base from J, the gap between germline ends came to 13 bases. Written as DNA, the CDR3 is TGCGCCAGCACCCAATTACAGGGTAACTATGGCTACACCTTC. Amino acids: CASTQLQGNYGYTF.

This clone was counted a few times. CDR3 amino acids: CASSKERVDRGSHEQYF. CDR3 in DNA: TGTGCCAGCAGCAAAGAAAGAGTGGACAGGGGGTCCCACGAGCAGTACTTC. The genes are TRBV21-1 and TRBJ2-7; the table names TRBD1, a call not compared with the DNA. TRBV21-1 counts as a pseudogene. There are 17 residues in the CDR3.

The chain joins TRBV6-1 to TRBJ2-1; TRBD1 matches at 7 bases. Trimming took 8 bases from V and 1 from J; bases not matched to a gene: 2. The CDR3 totals 13 residues. CDR1 is MNHNS and CDR2 is SASEGT in the germline V gene. DNA for the CDR3: TGTGCCAGCGTCAGGGGGTCCTACAATGAGCAGTTCTTC. Protein product: CASVRGSYNEQFF.

The chain uses TRBV7-9 and TRBJ1-2; 7 bases are a match to TRBD1. Germline values: CDR1 SEHNR, CDR2 FQNEAQ (reference sequence). V shed 3 bases and J 7 bases; nucleotides not matched to a gene: 8. CDR3 size: 14 residues. The chain's CDR3 is CASSLGEGTAGYTF. CDR3 nucleotide sequence: TGTGCCAGCAGCTTGGGGGAGGGGACAGCTGGCTACACCTTC.

The V gene is TRBV30, the J gene TRBJ2-7; D unresolved. This CDR3 region has 12 residues. V lost 3 bases to trimming and J lost 1 base, with 7 bases between them. Germline CDR1 reads GTSNPN; CDR2 reads SVGIG (reference sequence). The CDR3 bases are TGTGCCTGGAGGGGGTTTTCCTACGAGCAGTACTTC. The encoded protein is CAWRGFSYEQYF.

The genes are TRBV14 and TRBJ2-7, with 8 positions matching TRBD1. Trimming cost V 1 base and J 5 bases; bases outside gene matches: 7. CDR1 and CDR2 from the germline V gene are SGHDN and FVKESK. This CDR3 comprises 15 residues. The CDR3: CASSQVRTGPHEQYF. The CDR3 DNA reads as TGTGCCAGCAGCCAAGTTAGGACAGGGCCCCACGAGCAGTACTTC.

This clone showed up just a few times. CDR3 sequence: CASSQDGIYGYTF. CDR3 bases: TGCGCCAGCAGCCAAGACGGGATCTATGGCTACACCTTC. The genes are TRBV4-3 and TRBJ1-2; no definite D call. V lost 0 bases and J lost 4, with 6 bases in between. Germline values: CDR1 LGHNA, CDR2 YSLEER. CDR3 size: 13 residues.

This chain uses TRBV4-3 with TRBJ1-3, with D unclear. The V gene's germline CDR1 is LGHNA and CDR2 YSLEER. The V and J ends lost 4 bases and 2 bases respectively, with 6 bases between them. The CDR3 has 13 amino acids. The CDR3 nucleotides read TGCGCCAGCAGCCTCGATACTGGAAACACCATATATTTT. Residues: CASSLDTGNTIYF.

The rearrangement joins TRBV5-1 to TRBJ2-2; D is undetermined. The V end was cut by 3 bases, the J end by 4 bases, with 13 bases between. From germline, CDR1 is SGHRS and CDR2 YFSETQ. The length of the CDR3 is 15 residues. In DNA form, the CDR3 reads TGCGCCAGCAGCTCCTTTAGGACCGTCACCGGGGAGCTGTTTTTT. Its protein product is CASSSFRTVTGELFF.

The chain employs TRBV4-1 and TRBJ2-1; 12 bases are shared with TRBD2. Trimming cost V 1 base and J 4 bases; bases outside gene matches: 2. The CDR3 has 16 residues. The germline V gene has CDR1 MGHRA and CDR2 YSYEKL. CDR3 bases: TGCGCCAGCAGCCAAGGGCTAGCGGGAGGGTACAATGAGCAGTTCTTC. This codes for CASSQGLAGGYNEQFF.

This clone came up once. V gene TRBV9 combines with J gene TRBJ1-3, with D possibly being TRBD1 (6 bases). The CDR3 is made up of 16 amino acids. Germline V gene data show CDR1 as SGDLS and CDR2 as YYNGEE. With 0 bases removed from V and 1 base from J, the gap between germline ends came to 11 bases. CDR3 nucleotide sequence: TGTGCCAGCAGCGTAGCTACTCAGGGGTCTGGAAACACCATATATTTT. This translates into CASSVATQGSGNTIYF.

The chain employs TRBV5-1 and TRBJ2-3; D possibly corresponds to TRBD2 (6 bases). V lost 3 bases to trimming and J lost 7 bases, with 12 bases between them. Germline CDR1 reads SGHRS; CDR2 reads YFSETQ. The CDR3 contains 13 residues. CDR3 residues: CASSSGTGNTQYF. The CDR3 DNA is TGCGCCAGCAGCTCCGGGACTGGAAATACGCAGTATTTT. The full variable domain, with the rest looked up from reference TRBV5-1 and TRBJ2-3, is KAGVTQTPRYLIKTRGQQVTLSCSPISGHRSVSWYQQTPGQGLQFLFEYFSETQRNKGNFPGRFSGRQFSNSRSEMNVSTLELGDSALYLCASSSGTGNTQYFGPGTRLTVL.

V and J are TRBV6-5 and TRBJ2-7; D remains unclear. CDR3 length: 14 residues. The germline CDR1 and CDR2 sequences are MNHEY and SVGAGI. The V and J ends lost 1 base and 0 bases respectively, with 7 bases between them. The CDR3 sequence is CASSYFARSYEQYF. The CDR3 DNA sequence: TGTGCCAGCAGTTACTTCGCCCGCTCCTACGAGCAGTACTTC.

This chain uses TRBV19 with TRBJ2-2; no definite D call. Deletions cut 4 bases from V and 1 base from J, with 7 bases between. Germline loops: CDR1 LNHDA, CDR2 SQIVND (reference sequence). This CDR3 contains 14 residues. The CDR3 bases are TGTGCCAGTAGTACCTCAGTGAACACCGGGGAGCTGTTTTTT. Translation: CASSTSVNTGELFF.